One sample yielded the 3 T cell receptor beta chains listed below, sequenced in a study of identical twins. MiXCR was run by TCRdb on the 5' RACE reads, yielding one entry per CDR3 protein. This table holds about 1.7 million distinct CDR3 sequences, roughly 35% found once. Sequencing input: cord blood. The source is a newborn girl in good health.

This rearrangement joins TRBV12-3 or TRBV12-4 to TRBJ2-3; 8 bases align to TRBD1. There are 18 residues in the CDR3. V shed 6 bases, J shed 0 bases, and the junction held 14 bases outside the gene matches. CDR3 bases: TGTGCCAGCAGCTACTACTTGGGACAGGCCCTTAGCACAGATACGCAGTATTTT. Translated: CASSYYLGQALSTDTQYF.

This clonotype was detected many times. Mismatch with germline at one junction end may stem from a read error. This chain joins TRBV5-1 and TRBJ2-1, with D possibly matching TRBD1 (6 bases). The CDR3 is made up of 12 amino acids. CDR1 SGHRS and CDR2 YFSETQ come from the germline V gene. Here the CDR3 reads CASSLQGNEQFF. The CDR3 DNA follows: TGTGCCAGCAGTTTACAGGGCAATGAGCAGTTCTTC.

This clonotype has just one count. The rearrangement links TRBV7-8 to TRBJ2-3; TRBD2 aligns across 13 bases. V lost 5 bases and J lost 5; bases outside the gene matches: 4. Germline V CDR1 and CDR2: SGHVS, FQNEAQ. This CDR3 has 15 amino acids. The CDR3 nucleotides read TGTGCCAGCAGCACTAGCGGGAGGGCCGAAGATACGCAGTATTTT. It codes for CASSTSGRAEDTQYF.